This TCR beta chain stems from a study of metastatic and nonmetastatic thyroid tumors. Study observations and caveats: In both blood and tumor samples, TCR beta diversity was reported significantly higher for malignant than benign nodules.

This clone was seen repeatedly, ten times or more. Its antigen is undetermined. Source study methods: It was from CDR3 differences across clinicopathological groups that a distant-metastasis classifier for papillary thyroid cancer was built. With MiXCR, TCRdb called clones anew from the PCR reads. The V and J calls, along with clone size, are taken from TCRdb and not from the paper's own processing. The table records roughly 72,000 clones, roughly 18% of them present only once. All patients were untreated before thyroid surgery. Trimming stripped 0 bases from V and 7 bases from J, with 16 bases between. Germline values: CDR1 SGDLS, CDR2 YYNGEE. This CDR3 is 15 amino acids long.

Input material: blood. This clonotype was sampled from a female donor with papillary thyroid cancer or a benign thyroid nodule (not recorded which). Some clones in this sample may be carry-over from other donors' samples. The rearrangement joins TRBV9 to TRBJ1-2; TRBD1 might be the D (5 bases). CDR3: CASSVEIGQLGGYTF. The CDR3 region has the DNA TGTGCCAGCAGCGTAGAGATCGGACAACTCGGTGGCTACACCTTC.